This passage covers 21 T cell receptor beta chains from one sample sequenced in a study of immune heterogeneity within non-small cell lung tumors. Amplifying TCR beta CDR3 involved multiplex PCR carried out with 32 V and 13 J primers. TCRdb recomputed calls from the multiplex PCR reads with MiXCR, one row per CDR3 protein. The sample lists 4,200 or so distinct CDR3 sequences, 20% to 25% occurring once. The template consisted of bulk tumor genomic DNA, with about 600 ng used per sample. Taken during surgery, several biopsies per primary tumor were spaced as far apart as possible within the tumor mass. These patients got curative surgery after being newly diagnosed with untreated non-small cell lung cancer. Sequenced input: lung tumor tissue. These receptors came from a man aged 60-69 years with non-small cell lung cancer.

This clonotype is a singleton in its sample. The chain is built from TRBV12-3 or TRBV12-4 and TRBJ2-2, with 8 bases that match TRBD2. This CDR3 is 15 amino acids long. V lost 5 bases and J lost 6; bases outside the gene matches: 8. The CDR3 nucleotides read TGTGCCAGCAGTCGGCCCAGCGGGAGTGCCGGGGAGCTGTTTTTT. Translation gives CASSRPSGSAGELFF.

This clonotype ranks as medium-sized. This chain connects TRBV7-8 to TRBJ1-2; the D is unclear. This CDR3 is built from 12 residues. V shed 5 bases and J shed 5 bases, with 9 bases lying between them. The germline CDR1 and CDR2 sequences are SGHVS and FQNEAQ. The CDR3 DNA sequence: TGTGCCAGCAGCCAGAACGGATATGGCTACACCTTC. Translation gives CASSQNGYGYTF.

Judged by abundance, this clonotype is medium-sized (0.01 to 0.1%). Relative to the germline gene, one junction end is altered; a read error may explain this. The gene calls are TRBV6-1 and TRBJ2-7, with D tentatively TRBD1 or TRBD2 (5 bases each). The length of the CDR3 is 14 residues. Germline V gene lookup returns CDR1 MNHNS and CDR2 SASEGT. The CDR3, as DNA: TGTGCCAGCAGCCGAACCTGGGACCTCGGTTTTTTGCACTTC. It encodes CASSRTWDLGFLHF.

The chain has TRBV4-1 and TRBJ2-1; 10 nucleotides align to TRBD2. After removal of 1 base from V and 5 bases from J, the junction contained 5 bases not matched to a gene. Germline V gene sequence: CDR1 MGHRA, CDR2 YSYEKL. The CDR3 sequence is 16 residues long. CDR3 protein: CASSQVGTSADNEQFF. The CDR3 region has the DNA TGCGCCAGCAGCCAAGTAGGGACTAGCGCGGACAATGAGCAGTTCTTC.

V usage is TRBV9 and J usage is TRBJ2-1; D remains ambiguous. The CDR3 is made up of 13 amino acids. The germline gives CDR1 SGDLS, CDR2 YYNGEE. Trimming stripped 0 bases from V and 9 bases from J, with 10 bases between. The chain's CDR3 is CASSVDLSGEQFF. CDR3 DNA: TGTGCCAGCAGCGTAGACCTAAGTGGTGAGCAGTTCTTC.

This clonotype is medium-sized. The rearrangement uses TRBV30 and TRBJ1-2, with D tentatively TRBD1 (6 bases). Germline V lookup: CDR1 GTSNPN, CDR2 SVGIG (reference sequence). The CDR3 sequence is 14 residues long. V lost 3 bases to trimming and J lost 3 bases, with 14 bases between them. The CDR3 sequence: CAWSLGGGYYGYTF. The CDR3 DNA is TGTGCCTGGAGCCTCGGGGGCGGATACTATGGCTACACCTTC.

This clonotype qualifies as medium-sized. This chain connects TRBV9 to TRBJ1-2; TRBD1 might be the D (6 bases). This CDR3 is built from 15 residues. The V gene lost 4 bases and the J gene lost 5 bases, with 18 bases spanning the gap. The germline V gene encodes CDR1 SGDLS and CDR2 YYNGEE. For the CDR3, the DNA is TGTGCCAGCAGCAATACACAGGGAACTGGGTATGGCTACACCTTC. Amino acid sequence: CASSNTQGTGYGYTF.

The chain is built from TRBV15 and TRBJ1-5; D unclear. Germline values: CDR1 LNHNV, CDR2 YYDKDF (reference sequence). There are 14 residues in the CDR3. The germline V and J ends were trimmed by 0 bases and 7 bases, with 10 bases remaining between them. CDR3 in DNA: TGTGCCACCAGCAGAGATGATCTTAGCCAGCCCCAGCATTTT. Translating it yields CATSRDDLSQPQHF.

By share, this clonotype counts as medium-sized. The chain uses TRBV6-1 and TRBJ1-2; TRBD1 matches 10 bases. CDR3 length equals 13 residues. Trimming cost V 5 bases and J 7 bases; bases outside gene matches: 4. Germline V gene lookup returns CDR1 MNHNS and CDR2 SASEGT. CDR3 in DNA: TGTGCCAGCAGTTGGACAGGGGGAGCTGGCTACACCTTC. As protein: CASSWTGGAGYTF.

The chain joins TRBV20-1 to TRBJ2-1; either TRBD1 or TRBD2 may supply D (5 bases each). The CDR3 runs to 15 residues. The germline gives CDR1 DFQATT, CDR2 SNEGSKA (reference sequence). The V end lost 3 bases, the J end lost 7 bases, and 19 bases lay between the germline ends. The CDR3 sequence is CSASQGDYFQNEQFF. The CDR3 nucleotides read TGCAGTGCTAGCCAGGGAGACTATTTCCAAAATGAGCAGTTCTTC.

In DNA form, the CDR3 reads TGCAGTGCTAGAGTTACGACTAGCGGGAGGTTCAATGAGCAGTTCTTC. Translating it yields CSARVTTSGRFNEQFF. The rearrangement links TRBV20-1 to TRBJ2-1; 13 nucleotides line up with TRBD2. Trimming cost V 1 base and J 6 bases; bases outside gene matches: 6. Germline V gene sequence: CDR1 DFQATT, CDR2 SNEGSKA (reference sequence). This CDR3 contains 16 residues.

This chain joins TRBV6-5 and TRBJ1-5; D ambiguous. The CDR3 loop spans 15 amino acids. V was pared by 2 bases and J by 0 bases, with 8 bases between. Germline V gene data show CDR1 as MNHEY and CDR2 as SVGAGI. CDR3 nucleotides: TGTGCCAGCAGTTACCGGAGGGATAGCAATCAGCCCCAGCATTTT. Protein sequence: CASSYRRDSNQPQHF.

The chain is built from TRBV7-7 and TRBJ2-1, with 8 positions matching TRBD2. The CDR3 covers 15 residues. V lost 5 bases, J lost 4 bases, and 7 bases stayed unmatched. Germline-derived CDR1 and CDR2 are SSHAT and FNYEAQ (reference sequence). CDR3 nucleotides: TGTGCCAGCAGCCCAAGCGGGAGATCATACAATGAGCAGTTCTTC. It codes for CASSPSGRSYNEQFF.

The V and J genes are TRBV3-1 and TRBJ1-1; D is unclear. CDR1 and CDR2 from the germline V gene are LGHDT and YNNKEL (reference sequence). The ends were cut back, 0 bases at V and 11 bases at J, with 7 bases in the middle. This CDR3 has 11 amino acids. The CDR3 sequence is CASSQEGRAFF. DNA for the CDR3: TGTGCCAGCAGCCAAGAAGGTCGGGCTTTCTTT.

J is TRBJ2-7 and V is TRBV6-2 or TRBV6-3, with a tentative D call TRBD1 (5 bases). Trimming stripped 7 bases from V and 0 bases from J, with 16 bases between. In germline, CDR1 is MNHEY, CDR2 SVGEGT. CDR3 length: 15 residues. Written as DNA, the CDR3 is TGTGCCAGCACCCAGGGCCAGTCGCTCTCCTACGAGCAGTACTTC. Protein sequence: CASTQGQSLSYEQYF.

This clonotype has a handful of counts. The V call is TRBV9, the J call TRBJ2-3, with 12 bases fitting TRBD2. J lost 5 bases, V lost 4 bases, and 8 bases had no gene match. Germline lookup yields CDR1 SGDLS and CDR2 YYNGEE. The CDR3 totals 16 residues. CDR3 bases: TGTGCCAGCAGCCCCCGTCTAGCGGGAGGGTTAGATACGCAGTATTTT. Amino acid sequence: CASSPRLAGGLDTQYF.

V and J are TRBV19 and TRBJ2-1; TRBD2 is a possible D gene (6 bases). Deletions cut 8 bases from V and 4 bases from J, with 18 bases between. CDR3 length equals 15 residues. Germline V CDR1 and CDR2: LNHDA, SQIVND (reference sequence). In DNA, the CDR3 is TGTGCCAGTGCGCTAAGGACTGGGGGGTACAATGAGCAGTTCTTC. This encodes CASALRTGGYNEQFF.

This clonotype has more than one count but fewer than ten. The CDR3 reads CSARDPTGQDYSNQPQHF. CDR3 bases: TGCAGTGCTAGAGACCCCACCGGACAGGATTATAGCAATCAGCCCCAGCATTTT. The gene calls are TRBV20-1 and TRBJ1-5; 7 bases align to TRBD1. With 0 bases clipped from V and 0 bases from J, the junction kept 11 bases outside the gene matches. Germline lookup yields CDR1 DFQATT and CDR2 SNEGSKA (reference sequence). This CDR3 comprises 18 residues.

This clonotype was counted only a few times. This chain connects TRBV30 to TRBJ2-5; TRBD2 matches 10 bases. Germline V gene sequence: CDR1 GTSNPN, CDR2 SVGIG (reference sequence). The junction had 6 bases not matched to a gene; V was cut back by 5 bases and J by 0 bases. The CDR3 contains 15 residues. The CDR3 DNA follows: TGTGCCTGGCAACCGGGACTAGCGAACCAAGAGACCCAGTACTTC. Encoded protein: CAWQPGLANQETQYF.

A few counts support this clonotype. The chain couples TRBV18 to TRBJ2-3, with D possibly matching TRBD2 (6 bases). Deletions cut 3 bases from V and 4 bases from J, with 8 bases between. Germline V gene lookup returns CDR1 KGHSH and CDR2 LQKENI. This CDR3 region has 13 residues. In nucleotides, the CDR3 is TGTGCCAGCTCACCCGGGGACTCAGATACGCAGTATTTT. Translation: CASSPGDSDTQYF.

This clonotype appeared a few times. The chain joins TRBV27 to TRBJ1-6, with a weak D call TRBD1 (5 bases). The V end lost 2 bases, the J end lost 14 bases, and 16 bases lay between the germline ends. Germline values: CDR1 MNHEY, CDR2 SMNVEV (reference sequence). This CDR3 has 14 residues. For the CDR3, the DNA is TGTGCCAGCAGTTTACGGCAGGGTTATCTATCCCTCCACTTT. Translating gives CASSLRQGYLSLHF.